This TCR beta chain is drawn from a study of human T cells and chemical hapten exposure. Across the whole study: Weekly diphenylcyclopropenone doses were given to patients' scalps across the approximately 25-week study. Study conclusions and caveats: Since the donors had alopecia, their immune response may not be the same as that of healthy people.

Trimming shortened V by 0 bases and J by 0 bases, and 9 bases separated the two germline ends. CDR1 is SGHRS, CDR2 YFSETQ, per germline. The CDR3 length is 16 residues. Time point of the sample: patch test 1, 2 weeks after DPC sensitization. Treatment reported: therapeutic diphenylcyclopropenone sensitization with weekly scalp DPC. Notes on this clonotype: Its matching antigen is unknown.

MiXCR was run by TCRdb on the RACE reads, yielding one entry per CDR3 protein. The sample yields roughly 200,000 distinct CDR3 sequences, 20% to 25% seen once. The material sequenced was whole blood, taken in connection with sensitization to the hapten diphenylcyclopropenone (DPC). The clonotype originates from a woman in her fifties or sixties with alopecia areata. Some clones in this sample may be carry-over from other donors' samples. The chain combines TRBV5-1 with TRBJ1-4; D is unclear. Here the CDR3 reads CASSLDGYATNEKLFF. The CDR3 region has the DNA TGCGCCAGCAGCTTGGACGGGTACGCAACTAATGAAAAACTGTTTTTT.